The 31 T cell receptor beta chains given below trace back to one sample, sequenced in a study of Tregs in tolerant kidney transplant recipients. The repertoire was sequenced with immunoSEQ multiplex PCR; TCRdb's copy has only in-frame clones and lacks some. The table has more than 90,000 clones, 85% to 95% seen once. Sequenced sample: CD4+ T cells from blood. The receptors shown here come from a human donor in good health.

This clone appeared once. The V call is TRBV5-1, the J call TRBJ2-2; D unclear. The germline CDR1 and CDR2 sequences are SGHRS and YFSETQ. Trimming removed 1 base at V and 7 bases at J, with 14 bases between. The CDR3 length is 15 residues. CDR3 sequence: CASSLNLLLIGELFF. The CDR3 bases are TGCGCCAGCAGCTTGAATTTGCTATTAATCGGGGAGCTGTTTTTT.

The J gene is TRBJ2-7, the V gene TRBV5-1; D possibly corresponds to TRBD1 (6 bases). Germline-derived CDR1 and CDR2 are SGHRS and YFSETQ. V lost 4 bases, J lost 11 bases, and 22 bases lay in between. The CDR3 has 14 residues. The CDR3 DNA reads as TGCGCCAGCAGCCCGGGGCCCGGGCAGGGGCACGAGTACTTC. It translates to CASSPGPGQGHEYF.

This clone has a single count. This chain uses TRBV6-1 with TRBJ2-7, with 9 bases identical to TRBD2. CDR3 length equals 16 residues. V was clipped by 2 bases and J by 0 bases; unmatched bases: 5. CDR1 and CDR2 (germline): MNHNS, SASEGT. In DNA, the CDR3 is TGTGCCAGCAGTGAAAGAGGCGGGAGGGCCTCCTACGAGCAGTACTTC. Its protein is CASSERGGRASYEQYF.

The count of this clone is one. The chain employs TRBV4-1 and TRBJ1-1; TRBD1 is a possible D gene (6 bases). This CDR3 has 17 amino acids. The V gene lost 3 bases and the J gene lost 5 bases, with 22 bases spanning the gap. The germline CDR1 and CDR2 sequences are MGHRA and YSYEKL. CDR3 sequence reads: CASSHAVQGLGKTEAFF. The CDR3 coding sequence is TGCGCCAGCAGCCACGCCGTTCAGGGGCTAGGGAAGACTGAAGCTTTCTTT.

V usage is TRBV19 and J usage is TRBJ2-1; D gene ambiguous. V lost 0 bases and J lost 9, with 9 bases in between. This CDR3 contains 13 residues. Germline V gene lookup returns CDR1 LNHDA and CDR2 SQIVND (reference sequence). CDR3 DNA sequence: TGTGCCAGTAGTATAGATCGAAAGACTGAGCAGTTCTTC. Residues: CASSIDRKTEQFF.

V is TRBV5-6 and J is TRBJ2-3; D remains unclear. V shed 0 bases and J shed 0 bases, with 14 bases lying between them. The CDR3 is made up of 17 amino acids. Germline V gives CDR1 SGHDT, CDR2 YYEEEE. In DNA form, the CDR3 reads TGTGCCAGCAGCTTGGTAAGAAGAATATCTAGCACAGATACGCAGTATTTT. Translating gives CASSLVRRISSTDTQYF.

This clone was counted a single time. The V and J genes are TRBV2 and TRBJ1-1; perhaps TRBD1 as D (6 bases). The V gene's germline CDR1 is SNHLY and CDR2 FYNNEI. Trimming shortened V by 7 bases and J by 2 bases, and 8 bases separated the two germline ends. This CDR3 is built from 12 residues. As DNA, the CDR3 is TGTGCCAGCAAGGGGGTAAACACTGAAGCTTTCTTT. It specifies CASKGVNTEAFF.

This chain joins TRBV18 and TRBJ2-7, with D tentatively TRBD2 (6 bases). The V end was cut by 3 bases, the J end by 2 bases, with 14 bases between. Germline V gives CDR1 KGHSH, CDR2 LQKENI. The CDR3 length is 15 residues. The CDR3 is CASSPPSGAPYEQYF. In nucleotides, the CDR3 is TGTGCCAGCTCACCTCCCTCGGGAGCACCCTACGAGCAGTACTTC.

The chain joins TRBV5-1 to TRBJ1-1; D unresolved. The CDR3 extends over 15 amino acids. V dropped 1 base and J dropped 1 base, with 11 bases sitting between them. Germline lookup yields CDR1 SGHRS and CDR2 YFSETQ. The CDR3 DNA is TGCGCCAGCAGCTTGTTCGGCAGCCCGAACACTGAAGCTTTCTTT. Protein sequence: CASSLFGSPNTEAFF.

V and J are TRBV7-9 and TRBJ1-1; D is perhaps TRBD1 (5 bases). The CDR3 consists of 11 residues. Between the trimmed V and J ends, which lost 5 bases and 11 bases, there was a span of 12 bases. Germline-derived CDR1 and CDR2 are SEHNR and FQNEAQ (reference sequence). The CDR3 region has the DNA TGTGCCAGCAGCGTGCAGGGTGGGGCTTTCTTT. Its translation: CASSVQGGAFF.

The V call is TRBV2, the J call TRBJ2-7; the D call may be TRBD1 or TRBD2 (7 bases each). This CDR3 contains 13 residues. CDR1 SNHLY and CDR2 FYNNEI come from the germline V gene. V dropped 7 bases and J dropped 5 bases, with 15 bases sitting between them. The CDR3 reads CASIRGGGHEQYF. The CDR3 nucleotides read TGTGCCAGCATCAGGGGGGGTGGGCACGAGCAGTACTTC.

This clone was found once. The V and J genes are TRBV28 and TRBJ2-7; 11 bases match TRBD2. The ends lost 11 bases at V and 3 bases at J; junction bases unmatched: 3. Germline V lookup: CDR1 MDHEN, CDR2 SYDVKM. The CDR3 contains 12 residues. The CDR3 bases are TGTGCCGCAGGGACTAGCGGCTACGAGCAGTACTTC. Its protein product is CAAGTSGYEQYF.

The rearrangement uses TRBV7-3 and TRBJ1-2; 7 nucleotides align to TRBD1. Germline V gives CDR1 SGHTA, CDR2 FQGTGA. Trimming cost V 3 bases and J 3 bases; bases outside gene matches: 4. CDR3 size: 14 residues. The CDR3 DNA sequence: TGTGCCAGCAGCTTGTACAGGGGAGACTATGGCTACACCTTC. Its protein product is CASSLYRGDYGYTF.

This sequence joins TRBV7-8 and TRBJ2-7; D is perhaps TRBD2 (5 bases). The CDR3 consists of 15 residues. Deletions cut 2 bases from V and 0 bases from J, with 11 bases between. Germline V lookup: CDR1 SGHVS, CDR2 FQNEAQ. Here the CDR3 reads CASSLQRGGSYEQYF. As DNA, the CDR3 is TGTGCCAGCAGCTTACAGCGAGGAGGCTCCTACGAGCAGTACTTC.

A note on this clone: Mismatch with germline at one junction end may stem from a read error. This rearrangement joins TRBV5-6 to TRBJ2-7; 8 bases line up with TRBD2. Germline loops: CDR1 SGHDT, CDR2 YYEEEE. This CDR3 has 16 amino acids. In DNA, the CDR3 is TGTGCCAGCAGCTCACCAACTAGCGGAACCCGCTACGCGCAGTACTTC. Translation: CASSSPTSGTRYAQYF.

The gene calls are TRBV7-8 and TRBJ2-5, with 9 bases aligning to TRBD1. The J segment lost 4 bases and the V segment lost 4 bases, leaving 4 bases of the junction unmatched. The length of the CDR3 is 14 residues. Germline assignment: CDR1 SGHVS and CDR2 FQNEAQ. CDR3 coding DNA: TGTGCCAGCAGCTCCACGGACAGGGGAGAGACCCAGTACTTC. Its protein is CASSSTDRGETQYF.

The chain combines TRBV5-1 with TRBJ2-1; 9 nucleotides match TRBD2. V was clipped by 0 bases and J by 4 bases; unmatched bases: 5. CDR3 length: 16 amino acids. Germline CDR1 is SGHRS and CDR2 is YFSETQ. The CDR3 protein is CASSLAAGGRYNEQFF. The DNA of the CDR3 is TGCGCCAGCAGCTTGGCTGCGGGAGGGCGGTACAATGAGCAGTTCTTC.

The genes are TRBV5-1 and TRBJ1-1; 8 nucleotides agree with TRBD1. The germline V gene has CDR1 SGHRS and CDR2 YFSETQ. Losses at the gene ends were 2 bases for V and 5 bases for J; bases not matched to a gene: 5. The CDR3 totals 14 residues. CDR3 sequence (DNA): TGCGCCAGCAGCTTTCAGGGGGCAGGGACTGAAGCTTTCTTT. Translating it yields CASSFQGAGTEAFF.

V and J are TRBV19 and TRBJ1-2; possibly TRBD1 for D (5 bases). The CDR3 runs 14 residues. The V and J ends lost 2 bases and 3 bases respectively, with 10 bases between them. Looked up from germline, CDR1 is LNHDA and CDR2 is SQIVND (reference sequence). The chain's CDR3 is CASSIQGGDYGYTF. The DNA of the CDR3 is TGTGCCAGTAGTATACAGGGAGGGGACTATGGCTACACCTTC.

The V call is TRBV6-5, the J call TRBJ1-2, with D possibly matching TRBD1 (5 bases). Trimming shortened V by 4 bases and J by 2 bases, and 14 bases separated the two germline ends. Per the germline V gene, CDR1 is MNHEY and CDR2 is SVGAGI. The CDR3 is made up of 15 amino acids. The chain's CDR3 is CASSLGGGINYGYTF. CDR3 DNA: TGTGCCAGCAGTTTGGGTGGGGGTATCAACTATGGCTACACCTTC.

The chain is built from TRBV5-1 and TRBJ1-1, with D hard to call. There are 13 residues in the CDR3. Germline assignment: CDR1 SGHRS and CDR2 YFSETQ. Trimming took 7 bases from V and 1 from J, leaving 11 bases between them. Here the CDR3 reads CASAITGNTEAFF. The CDR3 DNA is TGCGCCAGCGCGATCACCGGGAACACTGAAGCTTTCTTT. The full variable domain, with the rest looked up from reference TRBV5-1 and TRBJ1-1, is KAGVTQTPRYLIKTRGQQVTLSCSPISGHRSVSWYQQTPGQGLQFLFEYFSETQRNKGNFPGRFSGRQFSNSRSEMNVSTLELGDSALYLCASAITGNTEAFFGQGTRLTVV.

The chain has TRBV11-2 and TRBJ1-1; D is undetermined. The V end lost 0 bases, the J end lost 3 bases, and 5 bases lay between the germline ends. The CDR3 runs 13 residues. Germline CDR1 reads SGHAT; CDR2 reads FQNNGV. In DNA form, the CDR3 reads TGTGCCAGCAGCTTAGATTTGTACACTGAAGCTTTCTTT. Translating gives CASSLDLYTEAFF.

The rearrangement joins TRBV2 to TRBJ2-2; TRBD1 agrees at 9 bases. The CDR3 runs to 17 residues. Per the germline V gene, CDR1 is SNHLY and CDR2 is FYNNEI. J was trimmed by 5 bases and V by 4 bases; bases with no gene match: 11. CDR3: CASSAQPGTGFTGELFF. For the CDR3, the DNA is TGTGCCAGCAGTGCCCAACCCGGGACAGGGTTTACCGGGGAGCTGTTTTTT. Based on the CDR3 plus reference TRBV2 and TRBJ2-2, the full variable domain is EPEVTQTPSHQVTQMGQEVILRCVPISNHLYFYWYRQILGQKVEFLVSFYNNEISEKSEIFDDQFSVERPDGSNFTLKIRSTKLEDSAMYFCASSAQPGTGFTGELFFGEGSRLTVL.

The CDR3 here is CASSKKVQGPRGTEAFF. CDR3 nucleotide sequence: TGTGCCAGCAGTAAAAAAGTCCAGGGTCCACGGGGCACTGAAGCTTTCTTT. V gene TRBV7-9 combines with J gene TRBJ1-1, with a tentative D call TRBD1 (5 bases). Germline V gene sequence: CDR1 SEHNR, CDR2 FQNEAQ (reference sequence). Trimming pared 6 bases from V and 4 bases from J, leaving 24 bases between. The CDR3 covers 17 residues.

The DNA for the CDR3 is TGTGCCAGCAGCAAAGCTGGAAACCAATTC. Its translation: CASSKAGNQF. The chain employs TRBV21-1 and TRBJ1-2. TRBV21-1 is tagged as a pseudogene. This CDR3 is built from 10 residues.

This sequence joins TRBV15 and TRBJ2-7, with D possibly matching TRBD1 (6 bases). The CDR3 totals 15 residues. Germline assignment: CDR1 LNHNV and CDR2 YYDKDF (reference sequence). V was cut by 1 base and J by 4 bases, with 14 bases left in between. CDR3 sequence reads: CATSRVTGSPYEQYF. CDR3 DNA sequence: TGTGCCACCAGCAGAGTTACAGGGAGCCCTTACGAGCAGTACTTC. The whole variable domain, remainder taken from reference TRBV15 and TRBJ2-7, is DAMVIQNPRYQVTQFGKPVTLSCSQTLNHNVMYWYQQKSSQAPKLLFHYYDKDFNNEADTPDNFQSRRPNTSFCFLDIRSPGLGDTAMYLCATSRVTGSPYEQYFGPGTRLTVT.

J is TRBJ1-2 and V is TRBV19, with D possibly TRBD1 on 6 matching bases. CDR1 is LNHDA, CDR2 SQIVND, per germline (reference sequence). V dropped 6 bases and J dropped 4 bases, with 12 bases sitting between them. The CDR3 has 13 residues. The CDR3 coding sequence is TGTGCCAGTAGCCTCGACAGGCGCTATGGCTACACCTTC. Translation: CASSLDRRYGYTF.

This chain links TRBV6-4 with TRBJ1-5, with D hard to call. The V gene lost 4 bases and the J gene lost 7 bases, with 11 bases spanning the gap. CDR3 length: 13 residues. Germline V CDR1 and CDR2: MRHNA, SNTAGT. DNA of the CDR3: TGTGCCAGCAGTGCAGGCGGTGGACAGCCCCAGCATTTT. It codes for CASSAGGGQPQHF.

The chain joins TRBV10-3 to TRBJ1-1; D is unresolved. Trimming took 4 bases from V and 1 from J, leaving 7 bases between them. The CDR3 runs 13 residues. Germline assignment: CDR1 ENHRY and CDR2 SYGVKD. The CDR3 here is CAISAHGNTEAFF. The CDR3, as DNA: TGTGCCATCAGTGCGCACGGGAACACTGAAGCTTTCTTT.

The chain couples TRBV7-9 to TRBJ1-6; 9 nucleotides match TRBD1. Germline V lookup: CDR1 SEHNR, CDR2 FQNEAQ (reference sequence). V gave up 5 bases and J gave up 7 bases; unmatched junction bases: 6. This CDR3 has 15 residues. Here the CDR3 reads CASSPPDRGNSPLHF. In DNA, the CDR3 is TGTGCCAGCAGCCCTCCGGACAGGGGCAATTCACCCCTCCACTTT. The full variable domain, with the rest looked up from reference TRBV7-9 and TRBJ1-6, is DTGVSQNPRHKITKRGQNVTFRCDPISEHNRLYWYRQTLGQGPEFLTYFQNEAQLEKSRLLSDRFSAERPKGSFSTLEIQRTEQGDSAMYLCASSPPDRGNSPLHFGNGTRLTVT.

The V gene is TRBV19, the J gene TRBJ1-1; tentatively, D is TRBD1 (6 bases). CDR1 and CDR2 from the germline V gene are LNHDA and SQIVND (reference sequence). V gave up 7 bases and J gave up 4 bases, with 13 bases separating them. This CDR3 spans 13 amino acids. As DNA, the CDR3 is TGTGCCAGTAACGTCAGGGGCCGCACTGAAGCTTTCTTT. Translated, it gives CASNVRGRTEAFF.